This TCR beta chain was obtained from a study of T cell changes during pregnancy in multiple sclerosis. The CDR3 has 14 amino acids. CDR1 and CDR2 (germline): LNHDA, SQIVND (reference sequence). V gave up 6 bases and J gave up 4 bases; unmatched junction bases: 6. The method was immunoSEQ multiplex PCR; TCRdb's version includes in-frame clones alone and lacks a portion of them. The sample yields around 99,000 clones, roughly 92% seen once. The chain uses TRBV19 and TRBJ1-1; 9 nucleotides align to TRBD1. This receptor was taken from a female donor in good health, enrolled as a control in a pregnancy study. Sequencing used peripheral blood, obtained in the third trimester of pregnancy. The CDR3 region is CASSRTGVSTEAFF. DNA for the CDR3: TGTGCCAGTAGCCGGACAGGGGTCTCCACTGAAGCTTTCTTT. Supplemented by reference TRBV19 and TRBJ1-1, the full variable domain reads DGGITQSPKYLFRKEGQNVTLSCEQNLNHDAMYWYRQDPGQGLRLIYYSQIVNDFQKGDIAEGYSVSREKKESFPLTVTSAQKNPTAFYLCASSRTGVSTEAFFGQGTRLTVV.